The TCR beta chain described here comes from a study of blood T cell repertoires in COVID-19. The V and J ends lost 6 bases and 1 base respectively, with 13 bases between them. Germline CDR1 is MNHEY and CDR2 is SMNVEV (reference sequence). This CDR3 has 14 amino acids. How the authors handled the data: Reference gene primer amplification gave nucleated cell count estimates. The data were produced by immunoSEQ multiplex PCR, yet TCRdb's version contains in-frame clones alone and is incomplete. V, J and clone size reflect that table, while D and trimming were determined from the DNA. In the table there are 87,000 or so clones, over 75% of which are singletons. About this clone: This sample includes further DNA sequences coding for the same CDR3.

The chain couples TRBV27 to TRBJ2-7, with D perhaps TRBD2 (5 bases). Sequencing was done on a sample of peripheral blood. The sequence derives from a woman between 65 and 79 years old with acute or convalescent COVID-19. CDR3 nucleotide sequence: TGTGCCAGCAGACCCCCGGGCGGGTCCTACGAGCAGTACTTC. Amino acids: CASRPPGGSYEQYF.